The rows below give T cell receptor beta chains drawn from one sample of a study of T cell changes during pregnancy in multiple sclerosis. Clones were read by immunoSEQ multiplex PCR, and TCRdb kept only the in-frame ones, dropping some. The repertoire includes around 60,000 clones, just under 95% of them detected once, and roughly 1.4% sits in the top ten. Specimen: peripheral blood, collected in the second trimester of pregnancy. The receptors stem from a female donor with multiple sclerosis, enrolled in a pregnancy study. The CDR3 runs from the conserved cysteine through the conserved F or W. A D gene is named only where the DNA matches it firmly. Clone size, where shown, is once, few, many, or a class for clones that have expanded.

TRBV10-3	TRBD2	-	TRBJ2-3	CAISGRTGTNTDTQYF	TGTGCCATCAGTGGACGTACCGGGACTAACACAGATACGCAGTATTTT
TRBV29-1	TRBD2	-	TRBJ2-1	CSVEDHGSSGSNEQFF	TGCAGCGTTGAAGACCATGGATCTAGCGGGAGCAATGAGCAGTTCTTC
TRBV2	TRBD2	-	TRBJ2-7	CASSAPSGYSYEQYF	TGTGCCAGCAGTGCCCCTAGCGGGTATTCCTACGAGCAGTACTTC
TRBV27	-	-	TRBJ2-7	CASSPLAVPYEQYF	TGTGCCAGCAGTCCCCTAGCAGTACCCTACGAGCAGTACTTC
TRBV7-9	-	-	TRBJ1-1	CASSLAGPATEAFF	TGTGCCAGCAGCTTAGCGGGGCCAGCAACTGAAGCTTTCTTT
TRBV2	TRBD1	-	TRBJ2-6	CASQGADGANVLTF	TGTGCCAGCCAGGGGGCGGATGGGGCCAACGTCCTGACTTTC
TRBV5-4	-	-	TRBJ1-1	CASSSPVRGYTEAFF	TGTGCCAGCAGCTCCCCCGTGAGAGGGTACACTGAAGCTTTCTTT
TRBV18	TRBD2	-	TRBJ2-7	CASSPHGLAVFPFTHYEQYF	TGTGCCAGCTCACCTCATGGACTAGCAGTTTTCCCGTTTACTCACTACGAGCAGTACTTC
TRBV5-4	-	-	TRBJ2-7	CASSTFRGYYEQYF	TGTGCCAGCAGCACGTTTCGGGGGTACTACGAGCAGTACTTC
TRBV14	-	few	TRBJ2-3	CASSQDRGITDTQYF	TGTGCCAGCAGCCAAGATAGGGGTATCACGGATACGCAGTATTTT
TRBV30	-	-	TRBJ1-1	CAWRSGGLVATEAFF	TGTGCCTGGAGAAGCGGGGGTCTAGTGGCCACTGAAGCTTTCTTT
TRBV27	-	-	TRBJ2-7	CASSSGKTSYEQYF	TGTGCCAGCAGTTCAGGGAAAACATCCTACGAGCAGTACTTC
TRBV28	-	-	TRBJ1-1	CASSFWVQGNTEAFF	TGTGCCAGCAGTTTCTGGGTGCAGGGGAACACTGAAGCTTTCTTT
TRBV5-6	TRBD2	-	TRBJ2-1	CASSLGGYSGRALREQFF	TGTGCCAGCAGCTTGGGGGGGTATAGCGGGAGGGCCTTGAGAGAGCAGTTCTTC
TRBV7-2	-	once	TRBJ1-4	CASSSGRAYEKLFF	TGTGCCAGCAGTTCAGGGAGGGCGTATGAAAAACTGTTTTTT
TRBV7-9	-	-	TRBJ1-1	CASSLNLRNTEAFF	TGTGCCAGCAGCTTAAATCTTCGGAACACTGAAGCTTTCTTT
TRBV5-1	-	-	TRBJ2-5	CASSLGGSGQETQYF	TGCGCCAGCAGCTTAGGCGGATCGGGACAAGAGACCCAGTACTTC
TRBV7-8	TRBD2	once	TRBJ2-1	CASSPRLAARNEQFF	TGTGCCAGCAGCCCACGACTAGCGGCCCGCAATGAGCAGTTCTTC
TRBV16	TRBD1	-	TRBJ1-4	CASSHGQGAGEKLFF	TGTGCCAGCAGCCATGGCCAGGGGGCAGGTGAAAAACTGTTTTTT
TRBV5-1	-	-	TRBJ2-3	CASSNGQSTDTQYF	TGCGCCAGCAGCAACGGACAGAGCACAGATACGCAGTATTTT
TRBV7-2	-	-	TRBJ2-2	CASSLEPGEGTGELFF	TGTGCCAGCAGCTTAGAACCGGGAGAGGGAACCGGGGAGCTGTTTTTT
TRBV5-4	TRBD2	-	TRBJ2-4	CASSLGGGSKNIQYF	TGTGCCAGCAGCTTGGGCGGGGGAAGCAAAAACATTCAGTACTTC
TRBV10-1	-	-	TRBJ2-2	CASSERGISTGELFF	TGCGCCAGCAGTGAACGGGGGATTAGCACCGGGGAGCTGTTTTTT
TRBV27	-	-	TRBJ1-3	CASKAGRGTGNTIYF	TGTGCCAGCAAGGCAGGGAGGGGGACTGGAAACACCATATATTTT
TRBV19	TRBD1	-	TRBJ2-7	CASSTRQGNYEQYF	TGTGCCAGTAGTACCCGACAGGGGAACTACGAGCAGTACTTC
TRBV11-2	-	-	TRBJ2-1	CASSSELQGSEQFF	TGTGCCAGCAGCTCAGAGCTCCAGGGATCTGAGCAGTTCTTC
TRBV9	-	-	TRBJ1-5	CASSVGGGKQPQHF	TGTGCCAGCAGCGTAGGCGGGGGTAAACAGCCCCAGCATTTT
TRBV9	-	-	TRBJ2-1	CASSVAIALYNEQFF	TGTGCCAGCAGCGTAGCCATAGCTCTTTACAATGAGCAGTTCTTC
TRBV21-1	-	-	TRBJ2-1	CASSNSQGTDEQFF	TGTGCCAGCAGCAATTCCCAGGGTACCGATGAGCAGTTCTTC
TRBV5-5	TRBD2	-	TRBJ2-2	CASTLRFGSGSKGELFF	TGTGCCAGCACCCTGAGGTTCGGTAGCGGGAGTAAAGGGGAGCTGTTTTTT
TRBV7-2	-	once	TRBJ2-2	CASSPQGSVTGELFF	TGTGCCAGCAGCCCCCAGGGGTCGGTCACCGGGGAGCTGTTTTTT
TRBV4-2	TRBD1	-	TRBJ1-1	CASSQETWDRVRTEAFF	TGTGCCAGCAGCCAAGAAACCTGGGACAGGGTGAGGACTGAAGCTTTCTTT
TRBV28	-	-	TRBJ1-2	CASSSGYGYTF	TGTGCCAGCAGTTCGGGGTATGGCTACACCTTC
TRBV28	TRBD2	-	TRBJ2-1	CASHQRETLNEQFF	TGTGCCAGCCACCAGCGGGAGACACTCAATGAGCAGTTCTTC
TRBV5-1	TRBD2	once	TRBJ2-3	CASSRGLAEGTDTQYF	TGCGCCAGCAGCCGTGGGCTAGCGGAGGGCACAGATACGCAGTATTTT
TRBV7-9	-	-	TRBJ1-1	CASRGGTEAFF	TGTGCCAGCAGGGGGGGAACTGAAGCTTTCTTT
TRBV5-6	-	-	TRBJ1-1	CASSLGTGLGRYTEAFF	TGTGCCAGCAGCTTGGGTACAGGGCTCGGTAGGTACACTGAAGCTTTCTTT
TRBV5-1	TRBD1	-	TRBJ2-7	CASSLGQGSTYEQYF	TGCGCCAGCAGCTTGGGACAGGGGTCCACCTACGAGCAGTACTTC
TRBV5-1	TRBD2	once	TRBJ2-1	CASSLPGGTNEQFF	TGCGCCAGCAGCTTGCCGGGAGGAACGAATGAGCAGTTCTTC
TRBV7-9	TRBD2	-	TRBJ2-3	CASSSRIYSGGTDTQYF	TGTGCCAGCAGCTCCCGAATTTATAGCGGGGGCACAGATACGCAGTATTTT
TRBV9	-	-	TRBJ2-1	CASSVVSAGSSYNEQFF	TGTGCCAGCAGCGTAGTATCGGCGGGGAGCTCCTACAATGAGCAGTTCTTC
TRBV9	TRBD2	once	TRBJ2-3	CASSGISTSGESTDTQYF	TGTGCCAGCAGCGGCATTTCTACTAGCGGGGAAAGCACAGATACGCAGTATTTT
TRBV4-2	TRBD1	-	TRBJ1-4	CASSRVEGAPEKLFF	TGTGCCAGCAGCCGCGTTGAGGGGGCGCCTGAAAAACTGTTTTTT
TRBV2	-	-	TRBJ1-1	CASSVEYMNTEAFF	TGTGCCAGCAGTGTCGAATACATGAACACTGAAGCTTTCTTT
TRBV18	-	-	TRBJ1-2	CASSPSRSGLGGAENGYTF	TGTGCCAGCTCACCTTCCCGGAGCGGACTAGGGGGGGCAGAGAATGGCTACACCTTC
TRBV2	TRBD1	-	TRBJ1-5	CASSEAPGTGGPPQHF	TGTGCCAGCAGTGAAGCCCCCGGGACAGGAGGACCGCCCCAGCATTTT
TRBV6-9	TRBD2	-	TRBJ2-1	CASSSQAGHSYNEQFF	TGTGCCAGCAGTTCGCAAGCGGGGCATTCCTACAATGAGCAGTTCTTC
TRBV2	-	-	TRBJ2-3	CASRGVDTQYF	TGTGCCAGCAGGGGAGTAGATACGCAGTATTTT
TRBV15	-	-	TRBJ2-3	CATSRDWWLTDTQYF	TGTGCCACCAGCAGAGATTGGTGGCTCACAGATACGCAGTATTTT
TRBV28	-	-	TRBJ2-7	CASSGQNYEQYF	TGTGCCAGCAGTGGACAGAACTACGAGCAGTACTTC
TRBV30	TRBD2	-	TRBJ2-5	CAWSVLAGGPRETQYF	TGTGCCTGGAGTGTACTAGCGGGAGGGCCTAGAGAGACCCAGTACTTC
TRBV5-6	-	-	TRBJ1-3	CASSLGGTGSFGNTIYF	TGTGCCAGCAGCTTGGGCGGTACAGGGTCATTTGGAAACACCATATATTTT
TRBV28	-	-	TRBJ2-5	CASSFSFGGDETQYF	TGTGCCAGCAGTTTTTCGTTTGGAGGGGATGAGACCCAGTACTTC
TRBV10-1	TRBD1	-	TRBJ2-5	CASSEQGADETQYF	TGCGCCAGCAGTGAGCAGGGGGCGGACGAGACCCAGTACTTC
TRBV10-3	TRBD2	-	TRBJ2-1	CAISVLPAGGNEQFF	TGTGCCATCAGTGTTCTTCCGGCGGGGGGTAATGAGCAGTTCTTC
TRBV7-9	-	-	TRBJ2-1	CASSLVQGWGEQFF	TGTGCCAGCAGCTTAGTGCAGGGCTGGGGTGAGCAGTTCTTC
TRBV11-2	-	-	TRBJ1-1	CASSKTGRTEAFF	TGTGCCAGCAGTAAGACAGGTCGGACTGAAGCTTTCTTT
TRBV29-1	TRBD2	-	TRBJ2-7	CSVDEASGGSGVEQYF	TGCAGCGTTGATGAGGCTAGCGGGGGGTCCGGGGTCGAGCAGTACTTC
TRBV30	-	-	TRBJ1-2	CAWGLGRAGYTF	TGTGCCTGGGGCCTAGGCCGCGCGGGCTACACCTTC
TRBV7-2	-	-	TRBJ1-2	CASSGLSGSFGYTF	TGTGCCAGCAGCGGACTCTCCGGGAGCTTTGGCTACACCTTC